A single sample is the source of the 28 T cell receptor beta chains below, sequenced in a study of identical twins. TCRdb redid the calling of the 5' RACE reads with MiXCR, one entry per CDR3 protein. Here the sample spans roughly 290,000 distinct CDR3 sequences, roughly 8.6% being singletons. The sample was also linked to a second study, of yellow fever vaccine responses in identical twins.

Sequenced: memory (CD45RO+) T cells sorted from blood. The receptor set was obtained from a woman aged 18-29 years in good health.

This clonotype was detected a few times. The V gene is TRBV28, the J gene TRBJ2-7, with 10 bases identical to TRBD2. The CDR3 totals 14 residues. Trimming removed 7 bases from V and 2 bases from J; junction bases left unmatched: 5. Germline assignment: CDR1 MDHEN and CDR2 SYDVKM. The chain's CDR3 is CASTVAGGTYEQYF. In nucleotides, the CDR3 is TGTGCCAGCACCGTAGCGGGAGGCACCTACGAGCAGTACTTC.

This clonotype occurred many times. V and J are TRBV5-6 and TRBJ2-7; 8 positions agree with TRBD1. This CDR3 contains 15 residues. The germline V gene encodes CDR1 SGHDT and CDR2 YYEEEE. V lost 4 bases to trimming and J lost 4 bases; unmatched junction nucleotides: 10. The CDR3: CASSPWTGFDYEQYF. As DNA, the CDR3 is TGTGCCAGCAGCCCCTGGACAGGGTTTGATTACGAGCAGTACTTC.

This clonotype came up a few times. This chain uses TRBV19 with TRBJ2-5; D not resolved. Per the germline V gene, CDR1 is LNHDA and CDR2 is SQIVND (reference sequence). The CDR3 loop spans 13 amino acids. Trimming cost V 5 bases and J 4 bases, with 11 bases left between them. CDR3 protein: CASSPRTRETQYF. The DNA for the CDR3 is TGTGCCAGTAGTCCGAGGACCAGAGAGACCCAGTACTTC.

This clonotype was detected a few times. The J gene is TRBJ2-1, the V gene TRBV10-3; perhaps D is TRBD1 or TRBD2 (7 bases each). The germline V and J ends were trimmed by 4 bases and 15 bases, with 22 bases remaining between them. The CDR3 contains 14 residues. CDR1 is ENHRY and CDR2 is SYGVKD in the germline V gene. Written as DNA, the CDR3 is TGTGCCATCAGTGGGCTGACTAGCCCAGGGGGGTGGTTCTTC. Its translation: CAISGLTSPGGWFF.

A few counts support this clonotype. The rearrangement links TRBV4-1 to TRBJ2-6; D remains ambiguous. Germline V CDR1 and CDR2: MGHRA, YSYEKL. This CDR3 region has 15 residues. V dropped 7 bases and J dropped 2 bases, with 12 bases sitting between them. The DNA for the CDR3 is TGCGCCAGCACCTCCCCCGGAACTGGGGCCAACGTCCTGACTTTC. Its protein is CASTSPGTGANVLTF.

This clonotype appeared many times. In nucleotides, the CDR3 is TGTGCCAGCAGCACAGGTCTCGGGGAGACCCAGTACTTC. Translation: CASSTGLGETQYF. The chain uses TRBV2 and TRBJ2-5, with a possible D match to TRBD1 (5 bases). Germline V gene data show CDR1 as SNHLY and CDR2 as FYNNEI. The CDR3 contains 13 residues. The V and J ends lost 6 bases and 5 bases respectively, with 13 bases between them.

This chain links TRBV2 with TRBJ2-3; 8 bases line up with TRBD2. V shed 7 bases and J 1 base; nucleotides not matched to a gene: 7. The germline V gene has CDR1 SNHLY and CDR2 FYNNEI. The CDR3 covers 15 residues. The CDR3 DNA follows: TGTGCCAGCAAGGGTAATAGCGGGGGCACAGATACGCAGTATTTT. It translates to CASKGNSGGTDTQYF.

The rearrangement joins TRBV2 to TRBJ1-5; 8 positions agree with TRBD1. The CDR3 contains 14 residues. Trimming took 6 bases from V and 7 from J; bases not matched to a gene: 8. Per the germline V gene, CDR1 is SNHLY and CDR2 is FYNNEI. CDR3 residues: CASSVTGGSQPQHF. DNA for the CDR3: TGTGCCAGCAGCGTTACAGGGGGATCCCAGCCCCAGCATTTT.

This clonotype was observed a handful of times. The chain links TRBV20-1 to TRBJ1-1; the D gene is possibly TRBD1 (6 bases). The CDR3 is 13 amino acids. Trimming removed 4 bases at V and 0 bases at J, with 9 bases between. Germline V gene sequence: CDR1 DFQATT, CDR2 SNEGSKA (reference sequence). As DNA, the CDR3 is TGCAGTGCTATACAGGGTCTGAACACTGAAGCTTTCTTT. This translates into CSAIQGLNTEAFF.

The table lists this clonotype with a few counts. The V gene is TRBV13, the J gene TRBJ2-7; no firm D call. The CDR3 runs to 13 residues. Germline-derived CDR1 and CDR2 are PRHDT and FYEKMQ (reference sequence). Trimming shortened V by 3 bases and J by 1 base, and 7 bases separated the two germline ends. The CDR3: CASSLYRSYEQYV. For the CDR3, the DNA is TGTGCCAGCAGCTTGTACCGGTCCTACGAGCAGTACGTC.

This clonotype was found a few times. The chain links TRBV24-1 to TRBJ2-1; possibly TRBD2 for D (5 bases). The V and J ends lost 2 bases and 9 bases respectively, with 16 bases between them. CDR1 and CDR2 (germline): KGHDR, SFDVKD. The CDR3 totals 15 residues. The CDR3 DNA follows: TGTGCCACCAGTGATTCCTTGAGGGAGACCAGTGAGCAGTTCTTC. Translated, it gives CATSDSLRETSEQFF.

CDR3 amino acids: CASFGGNSNQPQHF. CDR3 nucleotide sequence: TGTGCCAGTTTTGGCGGCAATAGCAATCAGCCCCAGCATTTT. This chain joins TRBV19 and TRBJ1-5; D is undetermined. Germline lookup yields CDR1 LNHDA and CDR2 SQIVND (reference sequence). There are 14 residues in the CDR3. Deletions cut 8 bases from V and 0 bases from J, with 11 bases between.

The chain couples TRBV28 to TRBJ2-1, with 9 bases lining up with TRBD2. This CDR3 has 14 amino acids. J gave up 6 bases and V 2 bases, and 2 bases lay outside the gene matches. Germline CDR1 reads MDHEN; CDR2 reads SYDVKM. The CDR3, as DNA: TGTGCCAGCAGTTTAGCGCGGGAGGGCAATGAGCAGTTCTTC. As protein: CASSLAREGNEQFF. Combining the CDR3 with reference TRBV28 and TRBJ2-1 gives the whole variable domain DVKVTQSSRYLVKRTGEKVFLECVQDMDHENMFWYRQDPGLGLRLIYFSYDVKMKEKGDIPEGYSVSREKKERFSLILESASTNQTSMYLCASSLAREGNEQFFGPGTRLTVL.

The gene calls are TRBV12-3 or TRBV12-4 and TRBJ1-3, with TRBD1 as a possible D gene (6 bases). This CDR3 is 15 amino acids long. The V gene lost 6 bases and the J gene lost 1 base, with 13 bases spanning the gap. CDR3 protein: CASSPDRGSGNTIYF. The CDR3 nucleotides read TGTGCCAGCAGCCCGGACAGAGGATCTGGAAACACCATATATTTT.

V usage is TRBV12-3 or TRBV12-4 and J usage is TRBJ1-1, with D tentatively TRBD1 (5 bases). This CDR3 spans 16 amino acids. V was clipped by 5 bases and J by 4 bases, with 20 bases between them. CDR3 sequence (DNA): TGTGCCAGCAGTGAACTCGGGACGGCCTTCGTCACTGAAGCTTTCTTT. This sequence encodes CASSELGTAFVTEAFF.

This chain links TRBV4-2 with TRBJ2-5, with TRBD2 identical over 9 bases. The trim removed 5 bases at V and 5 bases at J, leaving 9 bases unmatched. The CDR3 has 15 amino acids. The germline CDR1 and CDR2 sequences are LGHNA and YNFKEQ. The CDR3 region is CASSSFSGGGETQYF. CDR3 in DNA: TGTGCCAGCAGCTCCTTTAGCGGGGGTGGGGAGACCCAGTACTTC.

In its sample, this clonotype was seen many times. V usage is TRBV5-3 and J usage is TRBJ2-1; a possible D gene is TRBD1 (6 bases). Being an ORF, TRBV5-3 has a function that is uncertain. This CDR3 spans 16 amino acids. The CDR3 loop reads CATNWITGSSYNEQFF. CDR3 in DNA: TGTGCAACCAACTGGATAACAGGGTCGTCCTACAATGAGCAGTTCTTC.

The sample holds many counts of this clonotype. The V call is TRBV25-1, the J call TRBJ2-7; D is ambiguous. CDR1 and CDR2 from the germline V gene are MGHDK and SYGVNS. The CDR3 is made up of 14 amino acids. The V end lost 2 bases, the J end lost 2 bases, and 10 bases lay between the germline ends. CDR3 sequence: CASSERPEPYEQYF. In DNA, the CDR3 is TGTGCCAGCAGTGAAAGGCCGGAGCCCTACGAGCAGTACTTC.

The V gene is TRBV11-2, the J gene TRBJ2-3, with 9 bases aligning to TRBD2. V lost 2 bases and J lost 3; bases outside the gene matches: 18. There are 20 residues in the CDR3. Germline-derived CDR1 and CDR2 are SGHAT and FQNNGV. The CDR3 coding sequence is TGTGCCAGCAGCTTAAAGAGGCTAGCGGGAAGAATGGTTTGGACAGATACGCAGTATTTT. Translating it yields CASSLKRLAGRMVWTDTQYF.

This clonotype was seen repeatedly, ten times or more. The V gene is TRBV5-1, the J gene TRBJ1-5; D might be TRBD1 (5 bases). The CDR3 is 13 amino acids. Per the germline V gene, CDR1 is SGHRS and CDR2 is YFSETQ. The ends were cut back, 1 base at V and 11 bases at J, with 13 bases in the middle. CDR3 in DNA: TGCGCCAGCAGCTTGTCCGGGACCGAATCCCAGCATTTT. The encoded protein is CASSLSGTESQHF.

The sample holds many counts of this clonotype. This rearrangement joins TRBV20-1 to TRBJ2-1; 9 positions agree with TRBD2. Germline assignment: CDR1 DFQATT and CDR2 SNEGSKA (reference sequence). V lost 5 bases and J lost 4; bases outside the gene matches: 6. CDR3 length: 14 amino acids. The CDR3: CSAGGLADYNEQFF. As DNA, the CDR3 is TGCAGTGCTGGGGGACTAGCAGATTACAATGAGCAGTTCTTC.

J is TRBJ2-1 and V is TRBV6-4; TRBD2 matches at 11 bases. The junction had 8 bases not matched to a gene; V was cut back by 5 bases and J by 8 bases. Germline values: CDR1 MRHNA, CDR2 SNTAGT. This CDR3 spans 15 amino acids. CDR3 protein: CASSLEASGRYEQFF. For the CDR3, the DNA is TGTGCCAGCAGTTTGGAGGCTAGCGGGAGGTATGAGCAGTTCTTC.

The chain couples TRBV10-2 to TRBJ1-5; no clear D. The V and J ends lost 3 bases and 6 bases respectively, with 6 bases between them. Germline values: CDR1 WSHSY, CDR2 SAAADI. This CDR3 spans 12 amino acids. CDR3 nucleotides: TGCGCCAGCAGTGATTTGGGTCAGCCCCAGCATTTT. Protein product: CASSDLGQPQHF.

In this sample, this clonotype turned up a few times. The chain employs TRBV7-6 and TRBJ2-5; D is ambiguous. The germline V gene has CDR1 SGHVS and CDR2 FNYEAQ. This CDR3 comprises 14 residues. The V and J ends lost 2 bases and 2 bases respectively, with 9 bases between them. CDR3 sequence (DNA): TGTGCCAGCAGCTTAAGAGAGTTACAAGAGACCCAGTACTTC. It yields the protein CASSLRELQETQYF.

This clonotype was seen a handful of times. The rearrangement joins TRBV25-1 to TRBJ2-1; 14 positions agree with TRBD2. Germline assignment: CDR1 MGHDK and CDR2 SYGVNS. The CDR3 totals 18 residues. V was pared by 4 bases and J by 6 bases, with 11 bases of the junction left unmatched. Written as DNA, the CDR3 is TGTGCCAGCAGTGCGGGACTAGCGGGAGTCCCCGTAGTCAATGAGCAGTTCTTC. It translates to CASSAGLAGVPVVNEQFF.

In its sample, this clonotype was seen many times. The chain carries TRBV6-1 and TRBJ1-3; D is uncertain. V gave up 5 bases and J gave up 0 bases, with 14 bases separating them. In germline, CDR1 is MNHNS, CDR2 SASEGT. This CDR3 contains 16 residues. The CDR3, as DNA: TGTGCCAGCAGTCTCGTGCGAGCGATCTCTGGAAACACCATATATTTT. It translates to CASSLVRAISGNTIYF.

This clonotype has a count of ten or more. The CDR3 loop is CASRRTEGSDTQYF. The CDR3 DNA follows: TGTGCCAGCAGACGGACAGAGGGATCAGATACGCAGTATTTT. The chain links TRBV6-1 to TRBJ2-3; tentative D call: TRBD1 (6 bases). Trimming stripped 6 bases from V and 4 bases from J, with 14 bases between. The germline V gene has CDR1 MNHNS and CDR2 SASEGT. This CDR3 has 14 residues.

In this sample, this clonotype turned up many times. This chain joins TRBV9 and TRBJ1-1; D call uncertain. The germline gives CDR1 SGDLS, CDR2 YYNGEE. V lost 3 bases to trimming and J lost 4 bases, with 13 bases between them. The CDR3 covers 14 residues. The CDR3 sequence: CASSGEGRGTEAFF. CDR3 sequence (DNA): TGTGCCAGCAGCGGCGAAGGTCGGGGCACTGAAGCTTTCTTT.